These 21 T cell receptor beta chains were all obtained from the same sample, sequenced in a study of blood T cell repertoires in COVID-19. Sequenced by immunoSEQ multiplex PCR; TCRdb stores in-frame clones only, minus some. Of around 140,000 clones in the sample, over 75% were seen once. Sequenced input: peripheral blood. These receptors all come from a human donor in a cohort sampled during active COVID-19.

This rearrangement joins TRBV3-1 (or the pseudogene TRBV3-2) to TRBJ2-7, with a weak D call TRBD2 (5 bases). Trimming removed 2 bases from V and 2 bases from J, with 7 bases in between. From germline, CDR1 is LGHDT and CDR2 YNNKEL (reference sequence). The CDR3 loop spans 13 amino acids. This chain's CDR3 is CASSQRTPYEQYF. Here the CDR3 DNA reads TGTGCCAGCAGCCAACGGACTCCCTACGAGCAGTACTTC.

This clone counts as medium-sized. This sequence joins TRBV28 and TRBJ2-7; D may be TRBD1 (6 bases). CDR3 length equals 14 residues. Trimming removed 3 bases from V and 0 bases from J, with 9 bases in between. Germline CDR1 is MDHEN and CDR2 is SYDVKM. CDR3 coding DNA: TGTGCCAGCAGTTTCTGGGACACCTCCTACGAGCAGTACTTC. This codes for CASSFWDTSYEQYF.

CDR3 in amino acids: CASSGGGLRTEAFF. The CDR3 bases are TGTGCCAGCAGCGGTGGGGGGTTACGCACTGAAGCTTTCTTT. The genes are TRBV7-2 and TRBJ1-1; possible D gene TRBD1, 5 bases. The germline V gene encodes CDR1 SGHTA and CDR2 FQGNSA. Trimming cost V 5 bases and J 4 bases, with 14 bases left between them. There are 14 residues in the CDR3.

Note on this clone: The same CDR3 can be traced to other DNA sequences in this sample. The V and J genes are TRBV2 and TRBJ2-7; 9 nucleotides agree with TRBD2. After removal of 8 bases from V and 4 bases from J, the junction contained 6 bases not matched to a gene. The CDR3 sequence is 13 residues long. Germline CDR1 is SNHLY and CDR2 is FYNNEI. DNA of the CDR3: TGTGCCAGCTGGGCGGGAGGGTCATACGAGCAGTACTTC. Its translation: CASWAGGSYEQYF.

The chain carries TRBV5-1 and TRBJ1-1, with a tentative D call TRBD1 (6 bases). The CDR3 has 14 amino acids. From germline, CDR1 is SGHRS and CDR2 YFSETQ. Trimming removed 4 bases from V and 4 bases from J, with 14 bases in between. This chain's CDR3 is CASSPTGSGTEAFF. Here the CDR3 DNA reads TGCGCCAGCAGCCCCACAGGGTCGGGCACTGAAGCTTTCTTT.

This clone was picked up a small number of times. The chain recombines TRBV4-1 with TRBJ1-2; D possibly corresponds to TRBD1 (6 bases). From germline, CDR1 is MGHRA and CDR2 YSYEKL. Trimming removed 1 base at V and 2 bases at J, with 11 bases between. The length of the CDR3 is 15 residues. The CDR3 loop is CASSQVWTANYGYTF. CDR3 nucleotide sequence: TGCGCCAGCAGCCAAGTATGGACAGCCAACTATGGCTACACCTTC.

The chain couples TRBV5-4 to TRBJ2-2; 11 positions agree with TRBD1. CDR3 length: 18 residues. The germline V gene has CDR1 SGHNT and CDR2 YYREEE (reference sequence). V dropped 4 bases and J dropped 3; count of bases not matched to a gene: 11. This CDR3 reads CASSPGTGGSRDTGELFF. CDR3 bases: TGTGCCAGCAGCCCCGGGACAGGGGGTAGTCGGGACACCGGGGAGCTGTTTTTT.

This clone was observed once. V is TRBV3-1 (or the pseudogene TRBV3-2) and J is TRBJ2-1, with 8 bases lining up with TRBD2. This CDR3 is 15 amino acids long. Germline CDR1 is LGHDT and CDR2 is YNNKEL (reference sequence). V was clipped by 4 bases and J by 7 bases; unmatched bases: 9. The CDR3 DNA reads TGTGCCAGCAGCCTCCCGACGACTAGCGCGAATGAGCAGTTCTTC. Translation: CASSLPTTSANEQFF.

The CDR3 nucleotides read TGTGCCAGCAGCTTAACTTCTATGAACACCGGGGAGCTGTTTTTT. It translates to CASSLTSMNTGELFF. This chain joins TRBV7-3 and TRBJ2-2; no clear D gene. The CDR3 is 15 amino acids. V was shortened by 0 bases and J by 1 base, with 6 bases between the two germline ends. Germline V CDR1 and CDR2: SGHTA, FQGTGA.

The V gene is TRBV29-1, the J gene TRBJ1-5; D unresolved. This CDR3 region has 13 residues. V lost 4 bases and J 2 bases, leaving 9 bases between the germline ends. The germline CDR1 and CDR2 sequences are SQVTM and ANQGSEA. The CDR3 loop is CSVGQVGNQPQHF. CDR3 coding DNA: TGCAGCGTTGGTCAGGTGGGCAATCAGCCCCAGCATTTT.

The chain carries TRBV10-1 and TRBJ2-3; 9 positions match TRBD1. The V and J ends lost 2 bases and 4 bases, in that order; junction bases with no gene match: 1. Germline CDR1 is WNHNN and CDR2 is SYGVQD (reference sequence). The CDR3 consists of 14 residues. CDR3: CASSEGDRADTQYF. DNA for the CDR3: TGCGCCAGCAGTGAGGGGGACAGGGCAGATACGCAGTATTTT.

CDR3 nucleotides: TGTGCCAGCAGTTTTAACAGGGACGCTGAAGCTTTCTTT. Translation: CASSFNRDAEAFF. The J gene is TRBJ1-1, the V gene TRBV12-3 or TRBV12-4, with D perhaps TRBD1 (6 bases). V lost 3 bases and J lost 6, with 11 bases in between. The CDR3 is 13 amino acids.

V usage is TRBV9 and J usage is TRBJ1-2, with D unresolved. The ends were cut back, 0 bases at V and 6 bases at J, with 9 bases in the middle. In germline, CDR1 is SGDLS, CDR2 YYNGEE. The CDR3 is 13 amino acids. CDR3 sequence (DNA): TGTGCCAGCAGCGTAGGCCCCGGAGATGGCTACACCTTC. Translated, it gives CASSVGPGDGYTF.

V usage is TRBV19 and J usage is TRBJ1-6, with D possibly being TRBD1 (6 bases). CDR3 length: 16 amino acids. Germline loops: CDR1 LNHDA, CDR2 SQIVND (reference sequence). Deletions cut 7 bases from V and 8 bases from J, with 21 bases between. The CDR3 DNA reads TGTGCCAGTACCTTCCTTGGGGGCAGGGGAGATTCACCCCTCCACTTT. It translates to CASTFLGGRGDSPLHF.

The CDR3 bases are TGTGCCAGCAGCTCGGGGGATAAGGGCCAGTACTTC. Residues: CASSSGDKGQYF. The chain recombines TRBV7-9 with TRBJ2-5; perhaps TRBD2 as D (6 bases). Deletions cut 4 bases from V and 10 bases from J, with 13 bases between. CDR3 length: 12 residues. Germline V gene sequence: CDR1 SEHNR, CDR2 FQNEAQ (reference sequence). Based on the CDR3 plus reference TRBV7-9 and TRBJ2-5, the full variable domain is DTGVSQNPRHKITKRGQNVTFRCDPISEHNRLYWYRQTLGQGPEFLTYFQNEAQLEKSRLLSDRFSAERPKGSFSTLEIQRTEQGDSAMYLCASSSGDKGQYFGPGTRLLVL.

The chain couples TRBV6-6 to TRBJ2-1; 8 nucleotides line up with TRBD2. V trimming: 6 bases; J trimming: 1 base; junction bases outside the gene matches: 5. This CDR3 is built from 15 residues. Germline CDR1 reads MNHNY; CDR2 reads SVGAGI (reference sequence). The CDR3 nucleotides read TGTGCCAGCAGATCACTAGCGGTGTCCTACAATGAGCAGTTCTTC. This translates into CASRSLAVSYNEQFF.

The V gene is TRBV7-9, the J gene TRBJ2-1; 7 nucleotides align to TRBD2. Germline trimming cut 1 base from V and 9 bases from J; bases unmatched to any gene: 12. This CDR3 region has 16 residues. From germline, CDR1 is SEHNR and CDR2 FQNEAQ (reference sequence). Here the CDR3 reads CASSLGAGDRVGEQFF. The CDR3 nucleotides read TGTGCCAGCAGCTTAGGCGCGGGAGATCGTGTGGGTGAGCAGTTCTTC.

This clone has just a few counts. The chain is built from TRBV19 and TRBJ2-2, with D possibly being TRBD2 (5 bases). The CDR3 length is 12 residues. The ends were cut back, 8 bases at V and 5 bases at J, with 9 bases in the middle. The germline gives CDR1 LNHDA, CDR2 SQIVND (reference sequence). The CDR3 DNA reads TGTGCCAGTGGGAGCCGGACCGGGGAGCTGTTTTTT. It translates to CASGSRTGELFF.

The genes are TRBV6-2 or TRBV6-3 and TRBJ1-1; D might be TRBD1 (5 bases). There are 13 residues in the CDR3. Per germline, CDR1 MNHEY and CDR2 SVGEGT. Between the trimmed V and J ends, which lost 5 bases and 10 bases, there was a span of 17 bases. CDR3 sequence reads: CASSTRDSGGAFF. DNA of the CDR3: TGTGCCAGCAGTACCCGGGACTCCGGAGGAGCTTTCTTT.

The chain recombines TRBV19 with TRBJ1-5; no clear D. Trimming cost V 3 bases and J 2 bases, with 17 bases left between them. Germline-derived CDR1 and CDR2 are LNHDA and SQIVND (reference sequence). The CDR3 is 17 amino acids. Here the CDR3 DNA reads TGTGCCAGTAGTATTACTTGGGAGGCAGGAGGCAATCAGCCCCAGCATTTT. Translation: CASSITWEAGGNQPQHF.

The gene calls are TRBV2 and TRBJ2-3, with 8 bases aligning to TRBD2. The CDR3 length is 15 residues. From germline, CDR1 is SNHLY and CDR2 FYNNEI. V dropped 8 bases and J dropped 1; count of bases not matched to a gene: 8. For the CDR3, the DNA is TGTGCCAGCGCCGTAGTGACTAGCGGCACAGATACGCAGTATTTT. This codes for CASAVVTSGTDTQYF.